This T cell receptor (beta chain) was retrieved from a study of PD-1 blockade in classical Hodgkin lymphoma. For the study at large: It was nivolumab at 3 mg/kg, given intravenously every 2 weeks, that patients received.

Here immunoSEQ multiplex PCR was the method, and the copy in TCRdb shows in-frame clones only, minus some. The sample carries about 41,000 clones, approximately 83% recorded once. Concerning this clone itself: Its target is unknown.

Study results and caveats: Before treatment, complete responders showed about the same diversity as newly diagnosed patients.

The germline gives CDR1 SGHNT, CDR2 YENEEA. The CDR3 covers 15 residues. Trimming removed 2 bases from V and 2 bases from J, with 13 bases in between. Brentuximab vedotin exposure varied among the patients, all of whom had relapsed after autologous stem cell transplantation. Complete response, partial response or progressive disease constituted the best response categories observed. The chain recombines TRBV11-3 with TRBJ2-7, with D possibly TRBD2 on 5 matching bases. Sequenced here: peripheral blood mononuclear cells (PBMCs), sampled at baseline. The sequence was obtained from a human donor with classical Hodgkin lymphoma. The CDR3 nucleotides are TGTGCCAGCAGCTTATTTTACGGACTCGCCTACGAGCAGTACTTC. Its translation is CASSLFYGLAYEQYF.